This T cell receptor beta chain is drawn from a study of early T cells in non-severe SARS-CoV-2 infection. TCRdb recomputed calls from the 5' RACE reads with MiXCR, one row per CDR3 protein. The profile shows 100,000 or so distinct CDR3 sequences, approximately 16% of them singletons. The germline V and J ends were trimmed by 2 bases and 5 bases, with 12 bases remaining between them. The CDR3 contains 14 residues. CDR1 and CDR2 (germline): KGHSH, LQKENI. This sequence joins TRBV18 and TRBJ1-1; tentative D call: TRBD1 (5 bases). This clonotype was sampled from an adult who was a healthcare worker with PCR-confirmed SARS-CoV-2 infection or an uninfected control (not recorded which). Sequencing was performed on whole blood, taken at baseline. The CDR3 nucleotides read TGTGCCAGCTCACCATTTGATCGACAGACTGAAGCTTTCTTT. Amino acids: CASSPFDRQTEAFF.